These T cell receptor beta chains were read from a single sample in a study of identical twins. TCRdb re-called the 5' RACE reads with MiXCR, one entry per CDR3 protein. The repertoire holds 700,000 or so distinct CDR3 sequences, with more than 6.5% as singletons. Separately, the same data were catalogued under a study of yellow fever vaccine responses in identical twins.

Specimen: PBMCs. The receptors were sampled from a woman between 18 and 29 years old in good health. Both conserved end residues are part of each CDR3. D genes are given only for firm matches. Clone size is not always given. Where it is, it says once, few, many or a class for expanded clones.

V: TRBV9
size: few
J: TRBJ1-2
D: TRBD1
CDR3: CASSLRTGDYGYTF
DNA: TGTGCCAGCAGCCTCCGGACAGGGGACTATGGCTACACCTTC

V: TRBV20-1
size: few
J: TRBJ2-7
D: NA
CDR3: CSANSRVNREQYF
DNA: TGCAGTGCTAATAGTCGGGTCAATAGGGAGCAGTACTTC

V: TRBV28
size: few
J: TRBJ2-3
D: NA
CDR3: CASDPTAPSTDTQYF
DNA: TGTGCCAGCGACCCTACAGCACCTAGCACAGATACGCAGTATTTT

V: TRBV6-5
size: few
J: TRBJ2-3
D: NA
CDR3: CASSSSHQPADTQYF
DNA: TGTGCCAGCAGTTCATCCCACCAGCCCGCAGATACGCAGTATTTT

V: TRBV5-6
size: NA
J: TRBJ2-7
D: NA
CDR3: CASSFYETVLSYEQYF
DNA: TGTGCCAGCAGCTTTTATGAGACGGTTCTCTCCTACGAGCAGTACTTC

V: TRBV7-9
size: NA
J: TRBJ1-1
D: TRBD1
CDR3: CASSQEGGQGVIKAFF
DNA: TGTGCCAGCAGCCAAGAGGGGGGACAGGGGGTAATTAAAGCTTTCTTT

V: TRBV5-1
size: many
J: TRBJ2-3
D: NA
CDR3: CASSLERGTDTQYF
DNA: TGTGCCAGCAGTCTCGAGCGGGGCACAGATACGCAGTATTTT

V: TRBV7-9
size: NA
J: TRBJ2-7
D: TRBD1
CDR3: CASTDTGANSYEQYF
DNA: TGTGCCAGCACCGACACAGGGGCGAACTCCTACGAGCAGTACTTC

V: TRBV5-5
size: few
J: TRBJ2-3
D: NA
CDR3: CASSPRGVAGTDTQYF
DNA: TGTGCCAGCAGCCCCCGGGGTGTTGCAGGCACAGATACGCAGTATTTT

V: TRBV5-1
size: NA
J: TRBJ2-4
D: NA
CDR3: CASSPGQRTAKNIQYF
DNA: TGCGCCAGCAGCCCGGGACAAAGGACGGCCAAAAACATTCAGTACTTC

V: TRBV7-2
size: NA
J: TRBJ1-5
D: NA
CDR3: CASRTGVNSNQPQHF
DNA: TGTGCCAGCAGAACCGGGGTGAATAGCAATCAGCCCCAGCATTTT

V: TRBV29-1
size: NA
J: TRBJ1-2
D: NA
CDR3: CSVGSSGTKNGYTF
DNA: TGCAGCGTGGGATCCTCCGGGACGAAGAATGGCTACACCTTC

V: TRBV5-1
size: few
J: TRBJ2-3
D: NA
CDR3: CASSLAGAGSDTQYF
DNA: TGCGCCAGCAGCTTGGCCGGTGCGGGATCAGATACGCAGTATTTT

V: TRBV6-5
size: NA
J: TRBJ1-4
D: NA
CDR3: CASSWGPGDEKLFF
DNA: TGTGCCAGCAGTTGGGGGCCCGGGGACGAAAAACTGTTTTTT